Below, 29 T cell receptor beta chains from the same sample are listed, as sequenced in a study of T cell responses to AZD1222 COVID-19 vaccine. Some clones are missing from TCRdb's copy, which holds only in-frame ones; the method was immunoSEQ multiplex PCR. This table has approximately 100,000 clones, about 83% appearing once. The sequencing used peripheral blood, collected on day 0 of AZD1222 vaccination. These receptors came from an adult in good health.

The V gene is TRBV28, the J gene TRBJ1-1; 12 bases are a match to TRBD1. Germline CDR1 reads MDHEN; CDR2 reads SYDVKM. This CDR3 region has 16 residues. The trim removed 6 bases at V and 3 bases at J, leaving 8 bases unmatched. The DNA of the CDR3 is TGTGCCAGCAGAGCCGGGACAGGGGGCACCCACACTGAAGCTTTCTTT. Its protein is CASRAGTGGTHTEAFF.

The chain uses TRBV2 and TRBJ1-1; 8 nucleotides align to TRBD1. V was clipped by 5 bases and J by 7 bases; unmatched bases: 9. Germline V gene data show CDR1 as SNHLY and CDR2 as FYNNEI. The CDR3 covers 14 residues. The CDR3 DNA reads as TGTGCCAGCAGTAACGACAGGGGAAAAAATGAAGCTTTCTTT. Amino acids: CASSNDRGKNEAFF. Combining the CDR3 with reference TRBV2 and TRBJ1-1 gives the whole variable domain EPEVTQTPSHQVTQMGQEVILRCVPISNHLYFYWYRQILGQKVEFLVSFYNNEISEKSEIFDDQFSVERPDGSNFTLKIRSTKLEDSAMYFCASSNDRGKNEAFFGQGTRLTVV.

This clone occurred a few times. The chain uses TRBV30 and TRBJ1-4; D is possibly TRBD1 (5 bases). CDR1 is GTSNPN and CDR2 is SVGIG in the germline V gene (reference sequence). The CDR3 consists of 16 residues. V dropped 0 bases and J dropped 7 bases, with 18 bases sitting between them. CDR3 coding DNA: TGTGCCTGGAGTGTACCTGCACACAGGTTGGCTGAAAAACTGTTTTTT. Translation gives CAWSVPAHRLAEKLFF.

V usage is TRBV19 and J usage is TRBJ1-3, with D uncertain. V was clipped by 7 bases and J by 0 bases, with 10 bases between them. CDR3 length: 14 amino acids. From germline, CDR1 is LNHDA and CDR2 SQIVND (reference sequence). CDR3 bases: TGTGCCAGTACTCTTCAGAGCTCTGGAAACACCATATATTTT. This codes for CASTLQSSGNTIYF.

The rearrangement uses TRBV30 and TRBJ1-6, with TRBD1 as a possible D gene (5 bases). The ends were cut back, 0 bases at V and 9 bases at J, with 15 bases in the middle. Germline V gene sequence: CDR1 GTSNPN, CDR2 SVGIG (reference sequence). The CDR3 runs to 15 residues. As DNA, the CDR3 is TGTGCCTGGAGTGTAGTTTCAGGGTCGGGTTCACCCCTCCACTTT. As protein: CAWSVVSGSGSPLHF.

The sample holds a few counts of this clone. The CDR3 is CASSFGQGVGQPQHF. CDR3 nucleotide sequence: TGTGCCAGCAGCTTTGGCCAGGGGGTGGGTCAGCCCCAGCATTTT. V gene TRBV5-4 combines with J gene TRBJ1-5; 7 nucleotides line up with TRBD1. V was pared by 2 bases and J by 6 bases, with 8 bases of the junction left unmatched. The CDR3 sequence is 15 residues long. CDR1 and CDR2 from the germline V gene are SGHNT and YYREEE (reference sequence).

J is TRBJ2-7 and V is TRBV2; TRBD1 matches at 9 bases. Germline V CDR1 and CDR2: SNHLY, FYNNEI. The V segment lost 8 bases and the J segment 5 bases; nucleotides outside the gene matches: 10. CDR3 length: 14 amino acids. The CDR3 DNA reads as TGTGCCAGCCAGGTAGGGGACAGGGCCAACGAGCAGTACTTC. Translated: CASQVGDRANEQYF.

The chain couples TRBV5-6 to TRBJ2-4; TRBD2 matches at 13 bases. This CDR3 is built from 18 residues. V lost 1 base and J lost 8; bases outside the gene matches: 12. Germline CDR1 is SGHDT and CDR2 is YYEEEE. CDR3: CASSLRGRGTSGADIQYF. CDR3 DNA sequence: TGTGCCAGCAGCTTGAGGGGACGCGGGACTAGCGGGGCAGACATTCAGTACTTC.

In DNA form, the CDR3 reads TGTGCCAGCAGCTTATGGGCAGGGGGAAATCAGCCCCAGCATTTT. It translates to CASSLWAGGNQPQHF. The gene calls are TRBV7-2 and TRBJ1-5; 7 bases agree with TRBD1. With V trimmed by 2 bases and J by 4 bases, 5 bases remained unmatched. In germline, CDR1 is SGHTA, CDR2 FQGNSA. The CDR3 extends over 15 amino acids.

The chain couples TRBV7-8 to TRBJ1-5; unclear D gene. The germline V gene has CDR1 SGHVS and CDR2 FQNEAQ. This CDR3 region has 13 residues. V was pared by 1 base and J by 5 bases, with 6 bases between. CDR3 loop: CASSLVSHQPQHF. CDR3 DNA sequence: TGTGCCAGCAGCTTAGTGAGCCATCAGCCCCAGCATTTT.

This clone was detected a few times. The CDR3 sequence: CASSLGPLAGTPDTQYF. The DNA of the CDR3 is TGTGCCAGCAGCTTGGGCCCTCTAGCGGGGACACCAGATACGCAGTATTTT. The V and J genes are TRBV5-6 and TRBJ2-3; 9 bases map to TRBD2. This CDR3 has 17 residues. Germline V lookup: CDR1 SGHDT, CDR2 YYEEEE. The V gene end was trimmed by 0 bases and the J gene end by 4 bases; junction bases not matched to a gene: 9.

The CDR3 DNA follows: TGCGCCAGCAGCCAAGATTTCCCAGTGAACACTGAAGCTTTCTTT. Its protein product is CASSQDFPVNTEAFF. V and J are TRBV4-3 and TRBJ1-1; D not certain. The germline CDR1 and CDR2 sequences are LGHNA and YSLEER. The V gene lost 0 bases and the J gene lost 0 bases, with 8 bases spanning the gap. The CDR3 length is 15 residues.

This clone came up once. The V call is TRBV6-5, the J call TRBJ2-4; no definite D call. CDR1 and CDR2 from the germline V gene are MNHEY and SVGAGI. This CDR3 has 16 residues. V shed 0 bases and J shed 6 bases, with 15 bases lying between them. In DNA form, the CDR3 reads TGTGCCAGCAGTTACTCCTCGGCTAGATGGGGAAACATTCAGTACTTC. Protein sequence: CASSYSSARWGNIQYF.

This rearrangement joins TRBV7-3 to TRBJ2-1, with D perhaps matching TRBD2 (5 bases). Trimming left V 1 base short and J 0 bases short, with 13 bases between. Germline CDR1 is SGHTA and CDR2 is FQGTGA. The CDR3 is 17 amino acids. The CDR3 DNA is TGTGCCAGCAGCTTAATGCCCCTAGCAAGCTCCTACAATGAGCAGTTCTTC. It is translated as CASSLMPLASSYNEQFF. Looking up the rest from reference TRBV7-3 and TRBJ2-1 gives the full variable domain: GAGVSQTPSNKVTEKGKYVELRCDPISGHTALYWYRQSLGQGPEFLIYFQGTGAADDSGLPNDRFFAVRPEGSVSTLKIQRTERGDSAVYLCASSLMPLASSYNEQFFGPGTRLTVL.

The V and J genes are TRBV3-1 (or the pseudogene TRBV3-2) and TRBJ2-4, with 9 bases that match TRBD2. Germline V gives CDR1 LGHDT, CDR2 YNNKEL (reference sequence). The CDR3 extends over 17 amino acids. Losses at the gene ends were 0 bases for V and 6 bases for J; bases not matched to a gene: 9. The CDR3 coding sequence is TGTGCCAGCAGCCAAGATTTCCGCGCGGGGGGGACAAACATTCAGTACTTC. Its protein product is CASSQDFRAGGTNIQYF.

This chain joins TRBV7-9 and TRBJ1-1; no firm D call. Trimming stripped 1 base from V and 0 bases from J, with 9 bases between. CDR1 is SEHNR, CDR2 FQNEAQ, per germline (reference sequence). This CDR3 is built from 15 residues. CDR3 residues: CASSLGSLLNTEAFF. In DNA, the CDR3 is TGTGCCAGCAGCTTAGGATCTCTCCTGAACACTGAAGCTTTCTTT.

The chain links TRBV5-6 to TRBJ2-3; 8 bases agree with TRBD2. CDR1 SGHDT and CDR2 YYEEEE come from the germline V gene. V was pared by 0 bases and J by 5 bases, with 11 bases of the junction left unmatched. CDR3 length: 17 amino acids. In nucleotides, the CDR3 is TGTGCCAGCAGCTTGGCTAGCGGGCCGGGGACACGAGATACGCAGTATTTT. Protein sequence: CASSLASGPGTRDTQYF.

The chain joins TRBV4-2 to TRBJ1-4; unclear D gene. This CDR3 contains 16 residues. The germline gives CDR1 LGHNA, CDR2 YNFKEQ. The V gene lost 1 base and the J gene lost 0 bases, with 9 bases spanning the gap. The CDR3, as DNA: TGTGCCAGCAGCCAAGCCCCCGTTGCAACTAATGAAAAACTGTTTTTT. Its translation is CASSQAPVATNEKLFF.

The chain combines TRBV5-1 with TRBJ1-4; D ambiguous. The CDR3 spans 15 residues. Germline V lookup: CDR1 SGHRS, CDR2 YFSETQ. The germline V and J ends were trimmed by 0 bases and 0 bases, with 6 bases remaining between them. The CDR3 coding sequence is TGCGCCAGCAGCTTGGACGGAACAACTAATGAAAAACTGTTTTTT. Protein sequence: CASSLDGTTNEKLFF.

CDR3 loop: CASSQDLRVEDGYTF. The CDR3 bases are TGTGCCAGCAGCCAAGATCTTAGGGTGGAGGATGGCTACACCTTC. V usage is TRBV4-2 and J usage is TRBJ1-2; D uncertain. CDR3 length: 15 residues. Trimming took off 0 bases at V and 6 bases at J, with 14 bases between the two ends. The germline CDR1 and CDR2 sequences are LGHNA and YNFKEQ.

This clone has just one count. The CDR3 spells CASSVSGLNSPLHF. Written as DNA, the CDR3 is TGTGCCAGCAGCGTATCAGGGCTTAATTCACCCCTCCACTTT. This rearrangement joins TRBV9 to TRBJ1-6; D may be TRBD1 (5 bases). In germline, CDR1 is SGDLS, CDR2 YYNGEE. Trimming took 1 base from V and 6 from J, leaving 8 bases between them. The CDR3 runs to 14 residues.

The gene calls are TRBV5-5 and TRBJ2-5; D unclear. Per germline, CDR1 SGHKS and CDR2 YYEKEE (reference sequence). The CDR3 is made up of 15 amino acids. Trimming shortened V by 8 bases and J by 4 bases, and 21 bases separated the two germline ends. The CDR3 DNA follows: TGTGCCAGTACCAGTGCGCAGGCAGGTCGAGAGACCCAGTACTTC. This gives the protein CASTSAQAGRETQYF.

V gene TRBV18 combines with J gene TRBJ1-5; D is unclear. This CDR3 is 13 amino acids long. Germline-derived CDR1 and CDR2 are KGHSH and LQKENI. Trimming took off 2 bases at V and 9 bases at J, with 11 bases between the two ends. The CDR3 DNA reads as TGTGCCAGCTCACCAAGAGATTCGCCGCCCCAGCATTTT. It codes for CASSPRDSPPQHF.

The gene calls are TRBV19 and TRBJ2-1; a possible D gene is TRBD1 (5 bases). Trimming took off 2 bases at V and 5 bases at J, with 13 bases between the two ends. There are 15 residues in the CDR3. Germline lookup yields CDR1 LNHDA and CDR2 SQIVND (reference sequence). CDR3 loop: CASSISAGPNNEQFF. Written as DNA, the CDR3 is TGTGCCAGTAGTATATCGGCAGGGCCGAACAATGAGCAGTTCTTC.

The chain joins TRBV9 to TRBJ1-3; D possibly corresponds to TRBD1 (6 bases). Germline loops: CDR1 SGDLS, CDR2 YYNGEE. V was pared by 5 bases and J by 4 bases, with 13 bases between. CDR3 length: 14 amino acids. The chain's CDR3 is CASRPGTTGNTIYF. The CDR3 DNA reads TGTGCCAGCAGACCAGGGACAACCGGAAACACCATATATTTT.

The V and J genes are TRBV30 and TRBJ1-3; D is ambiguous. The V end lost 2 bases, the J end lost 0 bases, and 11 bases lay between the germline ends. From germline, CDR1 is GTSNPN and CDR2 SVGIG (reference sequence). There are 15 residues in the CDR3. DNA of the CDR3: TGTGCCTGGAGTTTCGGCCTTGACTCTGGAAACACCATATATTTT. This codes for CAWSFGLDSGNTIYF. Full variable domain (outside the CDR3, taken from reference TRBV30 and TRBJ1-3): SQTIHQWPATLVQPVGSPLSLECTVEGTSNPNLYWYRQAAGRGLQLLFYSVGIGQISSEVPQNLSASRPQDRQFILSSKKLLLSDSGFYLCAWSFGLDSGNTIYFGEGSWLTVV.

The chain employs TRBV27 and TRBJ1-6; D not resolved. CDR1 is MNHEY and CDR2 is SMNVEV in the germline V gene (reference sequence). With 3 bases removed from V and 0 bases from J, the gap between germline ends came to 9 bases. This CDR3 is 16 amino acids long. Here the CDR3 DNA reads TGTGCCAGCAGTTTGGTCCCGAGCTCCTATAATTCACCCCTCCACTTT. Translated, it gives CASSLVPSSYNSPLHF.

The chain employs TRBV28 and TRBJ1-2; D gene uncertain. Looked up from germline, CDR1 is MDHEN and CDR2 is SYDVKM. This CDR3 is 12 amino acids long. Trimming shortened V by 7 bases and J by 7 bases, and 13 bases separated the two germline ends. The DNA for the CDR3 is TGTGCCAGCACGACCCGGTTCAGTGGCTACACCTTC. It is translated as CASTTRFSGYTF.

The chain links TRBV2 to TRBJ1-2; TRBD1 might be the D (5 bases). V was shortened by 5 bases and J by 4 bases, with 17 bases between the two germline ends. This CDR3 is built from 15 residues. Germline V gene sequence: CDR1 SNHLY, CDR2 FYNNEI. The CDR3 spells CASSYRPGSFYGYTF. In DNA, the CDR3 is TGTGCCAGCAGTTACCGGCCAGGGTCATTCTATGGCTACACCTTC.